This entry concerns a single T cell receptor beta chain. Its antigen is currently unknown. This specimen comes from a study of radiotherapy plus CTLA-4 blockade in lung cancer. Overall study context: Objective responses were seen in under 20% of patients, disease control in around 30%. Study results and caveats: Clones derived from tumor TCRs expanded in blood after radiotherapy plus ipilimumab.

Here immunoSEQ multiplex PCR was the method, and the copy in TCRdb shows in-frame clones only, minus some. Of just over 60,000 clones listed, 60% to 80% were seen once; the top ten hold around 4.8%. This receptor was obtained from a human donor with non-small cell lung cancer who had a complete response to radiotherapy plus ipilimumab. The sample was peripheral blood, taken from a patient treated with radiotherapy plus ipilimumab.

In DNA form, the CDR3 reads TGCGCCAGCAGCTTGGGTCTAGCGGTAGCCAAAAACATTCAGTACTTC. Translated: CASSLGLAVAKNIQYF. This rearrangement joins TRBV5-1 to TRBJ2-4; 7 bases are shared with TRBD2. V lost 0 bases and J lost 0; bases outside the gene matches: 3. This CDR3 contains 16 residues. The germline gives CDR1 SGHRS, CDR2 YFSETQ.